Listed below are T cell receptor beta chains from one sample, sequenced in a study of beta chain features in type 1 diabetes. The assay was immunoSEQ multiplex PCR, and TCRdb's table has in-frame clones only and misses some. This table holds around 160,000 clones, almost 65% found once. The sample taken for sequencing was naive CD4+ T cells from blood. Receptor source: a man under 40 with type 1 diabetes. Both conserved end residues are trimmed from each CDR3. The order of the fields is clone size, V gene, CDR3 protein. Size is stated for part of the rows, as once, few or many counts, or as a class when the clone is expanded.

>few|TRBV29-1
SVDLGGANVLT
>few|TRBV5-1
ASSLGVNTEAF
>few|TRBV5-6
ASSWLRGSGYT
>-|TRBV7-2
ASSVEPPPLH
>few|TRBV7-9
ASSTEPYGYT
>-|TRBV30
ACTGTGNTEAF
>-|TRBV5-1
ASSRDGQNQPQH
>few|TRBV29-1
SVYPRWGETQY
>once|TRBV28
ASSSPYEQY
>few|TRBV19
ASSIEAARTDTQY
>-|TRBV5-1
ASSLSNEQF
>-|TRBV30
AWQTANTIY
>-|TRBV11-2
ASSPGETQY
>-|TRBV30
AINTGAVRANVLT
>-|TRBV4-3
ASSQEFGGNTEAF
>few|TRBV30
AWSVWTHKAGYT
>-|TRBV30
AWSVGGPATEAF
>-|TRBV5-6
ASSMYRDRESNEQF
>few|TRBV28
ASTQQGASTDTQY
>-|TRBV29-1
SVRLGPEKLF
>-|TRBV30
AWSRGLAGDNEQY
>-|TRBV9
ASSVGQGGETQY
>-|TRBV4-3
ASSRKQATNEKLF
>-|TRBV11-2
ASSLGGDEAF
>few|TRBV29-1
SVVSGTDTQY
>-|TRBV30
ASSLQGNTEAF
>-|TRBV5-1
ASSLGLAKNIQY
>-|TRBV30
AWSYETGWQETQY
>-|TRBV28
ASSFYRGTPSGANVLT
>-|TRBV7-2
ASSFGTAHTGELF
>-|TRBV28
ASSSTYNEQF
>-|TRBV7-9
ASSLAGENSPLH
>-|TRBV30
AWGSSYEQY
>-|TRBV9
ASSAGGSLAEQY
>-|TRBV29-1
SAGQGSEAF
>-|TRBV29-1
SVRDSNSPLH
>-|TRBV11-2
ASSLVRDVYEQY
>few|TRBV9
ASSVVAYTSGANVLT
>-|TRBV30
AWSNHPPSNQPQH